These T cell receptor beta chains were read from a single sample in a study of cytomegalovirus exposure and HLA in healthy donors. Generated by immunoSEQ multiplex PCR, the TCRdb table keeps only in-frame clones and is missing some. The repertoire holds 100,000 to 150,000 clones, with about 81% as singletons. Sequencing input: PBMCs. All receptors derive from a woman in her twenties or thirties in good health and CMV-seronegative. CDR3s include the opening cysteine and the closing phenylalanine or tryptophan. Fields, in order: clone size, J gene, D gene, V gene, CDR3 protein, CDR3 DNA. A D gene is named only where the DNA matches it firmly. The size entry is marked missing in some rows and otherwise reads once, few, many or a size class.

clone size: NA
J gene: TRBJ2-1
D gene: TRBD2
V gene: TRBV4-2
CDR3 protein: CASTPGLERRNEQFF
CDR3 DNA: TGTGCCAGCACACCGGGACTAGAGCGGAGGAATGAGCAGTTCTTC

clone size: NA
J gene: TRBJ1-5
D gene: NA
V gene: TRBV5-8
CDR3 protein: CASSLQNQPQHF
CDR3 DNA: TGTGCCAGCAGCTTACAGAATCAGCCCCAGCATTTT

clone size: NA
J gene: TRBJ2-7
D gene: TRBD2
V gene: TRBV19
CDR3 protein: CASRGLAGAYEQYF
CDR3 DNA: TGTGCCAGTAGGGGACTAGCGGGGGCCTACGAGCAGTACTTC

clone size: few
J gene: TRBJ1-4
D gene: TRBD1
V gene: TRBV5-1
CDR3 protein: CASTGQGDEKLFF
CDR3 DNA: TGCGCCAGCACGGGACAGGGGGATGAAAAACTGTTTTTT

clone size: NA
J gene: TRBJ2-5
D gene: TRBD1
V gene: TRBV18
CDR3 protein: CASSPRQGETQYF
CDR3 DNA: TGTGCCAGCTCACCCCGACAGGGGGAGACCCAGTACTTC

clone size: NA
J gene: TRBJ1-5
D gene: NA
V gene: TRBV7-9
CDR3 protein: CASSLGQGRNQPQHF
CDR3 DNA: TGTGCCAGCAGCTTGGGGCAGGGTCGCAATCAGCCCCAGCATTTT

clone size: NA
J gene: TRBJ2-1
D gene: NA
V gene: TRBV10-2
CDR3 protein: CASRTLGGETYNEQFF
CDR3 DNA: TGCGCCAGCAGAACCCTCGGCGGGGAGACCTACAATGAGCAGTTCTTC

clone size: few
J gene: TRBJ1-1
D gene: NA
V gene: TRBV7-9
CDR3 protein: CASSKTTPRPNTEAFF
CDR3 DNA: TGTGCCAGCAGCAAGACTACCCCGCGGCCGAACACTGAAGCTTTCTTT

clone size: NA
J gene: TRBJ2-1
D gene: NA
V gene: TRBV5-1
CDR3 protein: CASSIQTNNNEQFF
CDR3 DNA: TGCGCCAGCAGCATCCAGACTAACAACAATGAGCAGTTCTTC

clone size: NA
J gene: TRBJ2-1
D gene: TRBD2
V gene: TRBV6-4
CDR3 protein: CASSDLAGGYNEQFF
CDR3 DNA: TGTGCCAGCAGTGACTTAGCGGGGGGTTACAATGAGCAGTTCTTC

clone size: NA
J gene: TRBJ2-2
D gene: TRBD2
V gene: TRBV6-1
CDR3 protein: CASSEAPGLAAGELFF
CDR3 DNA: TGTGCCAGCAGTGAAGCGCCGGGACTAGCCGCCGGGGAGCTGTTTTTT

clone size: once
J gene: TRBJ1-1
D gene: NA
V gene: TRBV10-3
CDR3 protein: CAIREVTETEAFF
CDR3 DNA: TGTGCCATCAGGGAAGTGACAGAGACTGAAGCTTTCTTT

clone size: NA
J gene: TRBJ2-5
D gene: TRBD1
V gene: TRBV5-1
CDR3 protein: CASSLGQGALQETQYF
CDR3 DNA: TGCGCCAGCAGCTTGGGACAGGGCGCTCTTCAAGAGACCCAGTACTTC

clone size: NA
J gene: TRBJ1-4
D gene: NA
V gene: TRBV18
CDR3 protein: CASSPQGEKLFF
CDR3 DNA: TGTGCCAGCTCACCACAGGGGGAAAAACTGTTTTTT